These T cell receptor beta chains were read from a single sample in a study of cytomegalovirus exposure and HLA in healthy donors. Sequenced by immunoSEQ multiplex PCR; TCRdb stores in-frame clones only, minus some. The sample holds some 150,000 clones, about 90% seen once. The sequenced material came from PBMCs. These receptor sequences come from a woman under 40 in good health and CMV-seropositive. Both conserved end residues are part of each CDR3. Fields, in order: clone size, V gene, D gene, J gene, CDR3 DNA, CDR3 protein. The D gene is left open where the match is weak. Some rows mark clone size as missing; the rest say once, few, many or name a class of expanded clone.

>.|TRBV5-1|.|TRBJ2-7
TGCGCCAGCAGCTTGGGTCGGGGAGCCCTCTACGAGCAGTACTTC
CASSLGRGALYEQYF
>.|TRBV7-6|TRBD2|TRBJ2-1
TGTGCCAGCAGCTTATTGTCTACTAGCGCGGTTGAGCAGTTCTTC
CASSLLSTSAVEQFF
>.|TRBV19|.|TRBJ2-2
TGTGCCAGTAGTTCCCACAGGGCCGGGGAGCTGTTTTTT
CASSSHRAGELFF
>.|TRBV28|.|TRBJ1-2
TGTGCCAGCAGTGGGGGGGGAGGCTACACCTTC
CASSGGGGYTF
>.|TRBV6-5|.|TRBJ1-2
TGTGCCAGCAGTTACTCCACAGCCCCCAACGATGGCTACACCTTC
CASSYSTAPNDGYTF
>.|TRBV7-9|TRBD2|TRBJ2-1
TGTGCCAGCAGCTATCCCTTAGCGGGAGGGTACGAGCAGTTCTTC
CASSYPLAGGYEQFF
>.|TRBV7-2|TRBD1|TRBJ2-2
TGTGCCAGCAGCTTACAGGGGGACACCGGGGAGCTGTTTTTT
CASSLQGDTGELFF
>.|TRBV18|.|TRBJ2-3
TGTGCCAGCTCACCCGGACATCTAGACACAGATACGCAGTATTTT
CASSPGHLDTDTQYF
>many|TRBV6-6|.|TRBJ2-5
TGTGCCAGCACGGACTACCAAGACCAAGAGACCCAGTACTTC
CASTDYQDQETQYF
>.|TRBV11-2|.|TRBJ1-2
TGTGCCAGCAGCTTAGCGCGGGGGAACTATGGCTACACCTTC
CASSLARGNYGYTF
>.|TRBV5-4|TRBD1|TRBJ2-2
TGTGCCAGCAGCCGGGACAGGTTGGACACCGGGGAGCTGTTTTTT
CASSRDRLDTGELFF
>.|TRBV28|.|TRBJ1-4
TGTGCCAGCAGTTCGCCAAGGGGTAATGAAAAACTGTTTTTT
CASSSPRGNEKLFF
>.|TRBV27|TRBD1|TRBJ2-7
TGTGCCAGCAGCGGAGAGAAACCGGGACAGGGGTTCTTCTCCTACGAGCAGTACTTC
CASSGEKPGQGFFSYEQYF
>.|TRBV6-5|TRBD2|TRBJ2-3
TGTGCCAGCAGCAAGAGAGCGGGGAGGACAGATACGCAGTATTTT
CASSKRAGRTDTQYF
>.|TRBV19|.|TRBJ2-1
TGTGCCAGTAGCAACCCAGGGCGGAATGAGCAGTTCTTC
CASSNPGRNEQFF
>.|TRBV11-2|.|TRBJ1-2
TGTGCCAGCAGCTCAGACAGGACTAACTATGGCTACACCTTC
CASSSDRTNYGYTF
>.|TRBV5-1|.|TRBJ2-7
TGCGCCAGCAGCTTGGAGGGGTCCTCCTACGAGCAGTACTTC
CASSLEGSSYEQYF
>.|TRBV19|TRBD2|TRBJ2-7
TGTGCCAGTAGTATCCGCCGGGGGGGCGAGCAGTACTTC
CASSIRRGGEQYF
>.|TRBV19|TRBD1|TRBJ1-2
TGTGCCAGTAGTATAGAAGGGGGGACAGACACCTCCTATGGCTACACCTTC
CASSIEGGTDTSYGYTF
>few|TRBV18|.|TRBJ1-6
TGTGCCAGCTCAGACCTCGGGGGAAATTCACCCCTCCACTTT
CASSDLGGNSPLHF
>once|TRBV11-2|TRBD1|TRBJ1-2
TGTGCCAGCAGCTTTGCCTGGGACAGCTATGGCTACACCTTC
CASSFAWDSYGYTF
>.|TRBV2|TRBD1|TRBJ2-7
TGTGCCAGCAGTCGGGACAGGGGCACTACGTTTTACGAGCAGTACTTC
CASSRDRGTTFYEQYF
>.|TRBV9|TRBD1|TRBJ1-1
TGTGCCAGCAGCGTAGAGGACAGGGGGGTAACTGAAGCTTTCTTT
CASSVEDRGVTEAFF
>.|TRBV28|TRBD2|TRBJ2-1
TGTGCCAGCAGCAGGACTAGCGGGAGGACCAACTACAATGAGCAGTTCTTC
CASSRTSGRTNYNEQFF
>.|TRBV1|.|TRBJ2-4
TGCACCAGCAGCCAAGCACGTCATCAGGGCCCCAAAAACATTCAGTACTTC
CTSSQARHQGPKNIQYF
>.|TRBV6-1|.|TRBJ2-5
TGTGCCAGCAGTGAAGCATGGAGACAAGAGACCCAGTACTTC
CASSEAWRQETQYF
>once|TRBV29-1|.|TRBJ2-1
TGCAGCGTTGTTCGCCTGAGCTCCTACAATGAGCAGTTCTTC
CSVVRLSSYNEQFF
>.|TRBV29-1|TRBD1|TRBJ2-1
TGCAGCGTTGCTGGGACAGACTACAATGAGCAGTTCTTC
CSVAGTDYNEQFF
>.|TRBV5-1|.|TRBJ2-7
TGCGCCAGCAGCTTGATGGGGGCGCAGGCCGAGCAGTACTTC
CASSLMGAQAEQYF
>.|TRBV5-1|.|TRBJ2-3
TGCGCCAGCAGCTCAAGCGGGCCCACAGATACGCAGTATTTT
CASSSSGPTDTQYF
>.|TRBV7-9|TRBD2|TRBJ2-1
TGTGCCAGCACTAGACTAGCGGAGTTCTACAATGAGCAGTTCTTC
CASTRLAEFYNEQFF
>many|TRBV7-9|.|TRBJ1-2
TGTGCCAGCAGCCGTCAGATGATTGGCTACACCTTC
CASSRQMIGYTF
>few|TRBV7-2|TRBD1|TRBJ2-5
TGTGCCAGCAGCTTCGGGACAGGGGACGAGACCCAGTACTTC
CASSFGTGDETQYF
>.|TRBV7-9|.|TRBJ2-1
TGTGCCAGCAGCAGCCGCGCTAGCTCCTACAATGAGCAGTTCTTC
CASSSRASSYNEQFF
>.|TRBV5-1|TRBD2|TRBJ2-1
TGCGCCAGCAGCTTACGGGACTACTATGAGCAGTTCTTC
CASSLRDYYEQFF
>.|TRBV28|TRBD2|TRBJ2-7
TGTGCCAGCAGTTTATTTGCAATGGGGCTAGCGGGGCTCTACGAGCAGTACTTC
CASSLFAMGLAGLYEQYF
>.|TRBV7-2|.|TRBJ2-4
TGTGCCAGCAGCTTAGTGGGGGGTCTAGCCAAAAACATTCAGTACTTC
CASSLVGGLAKNIQYF
>.|TRBV9|.|TRBJ2-2
TGTGCCAGCAGCGTAGGAGGGGGCACCGGGGAGCTGTTTTTT
CASSVGGGTGELFF
>.|TRBV7-9|.|TRBJ2-7
TGTGCCAGCAGCCGTAGCTATGGGGCGGGATCTATCCACGAGCAGTACTTC
CASSRSYGAGSIHEQYF
>.|TRBV18|TRBD2|TRBJ2-7
TGTGCCAGCTCACCCCGGGAACTAGCGGGAGCCGGCGAGCAGTACTTC
CASSPRELAGAGEQYF
>once|TRBV11-2|TRBD2|TRBJ2-1
TGTGCCAGCAGCTTAGATCAAAGTGGGAGGGCCTCTGAGCAGTTCTTC
CASSLDQSGRASEQFF
>.|TRBV25-1|.|TRBJ2-3
TGTGCCAGCAGTGACCGGAGGGATATCACAGATACGCAGTATTTT
CASSDRRDITDTQYF
>.|TRBV19|.|TRBJ1-2
TGTGCCAGTAGTATAAGGGGAGGAAAGGGCTACACCTTC
CASSIRGGKGYTF
>.|TRBV6-4|TRBD2|TRBJ2-2
TGTGCCAGCAGTGAAGATTCGGGACTAACTGCCGGGGAGCTGTTTTTT
CASSEDSGLTAGELFF
>.|TRBV29-1|.|TRBJ2-7
TGCAGCGTTGGGGCGGACAGCTCCTACGAGCAGTACTTC
CSVGADSSYEQYF
>.|TRBV27|.|TRBJ2-7
TGTGCCAGCAGTTTATCCGAGGGTGACGAGCAGTACTTC
CASSLSEGDEQYF
>.|TRBV15|TRBD1|TRBJ1-4
TGTGCCACCAGCAGGTCCGGGACAGGGTCTTCTGATGAAAAACTGTTTTTT
CATSRSGTGSSDEKLFF
>.|TRBV2|TRBD1|TRBJ2-5
TGTGCCAGCAGTGAAGGGACAGGGGAAGAGACCCAGTACTTC
CASSEGTGEETQYF
>.|TRBV5-1|TRBD1|TRBJ1-6
TGCGCCAGCAGCTTGGGACAGGGGCCGGATTCACCCCTCCACTTT
CASSLGQGPDSPLHF
>.|TRBV6-1|TRBD2|TRBJ2-2
TGTGCCAGCAGTAGCGGGGGGAGTACCGGGGAGCTGTTTTTT
CASSSGGSTGELFF
>.|TRBV27|TRBD2|TRBJ2-6
TGTGCCAGCAGCAATTTCTGGCGGGAGGGCATATTATCCTCTGGGGCCAACGTCCTGACTTTC
CASSNFWREGILSSGANVLTF
>.|TRBV7-9|TRBD2|TRBJ2-1
TGTGCCAGCAGCTTGCGGGAGGGCCCGAACAATGAGCAGTTCTTC
CASSLREGPNNEQFF
>few|TRBV2|TRBD1|TRBJ1-2
TGTGCCAGCAGTGTCGACAGGGGGAGAGGTGGCTACACCTTC
CASSVDRGRGGYTF
>.|TRBV9|TRBD2|TRBJ2-3
TGTGCCAGAGGGGTCGGGAGGAGCACAGATACGCAGTATTTT
CARGVGRSTDTQYF
>.|TRBV7-2|.|TRBJ1-6
TGTGCCAGCAGCTTAGTGGCGAGGAATTCACCCCTCCACTTT
CASSLVARNSPLHF
>.|TRBV19|.|TRBJ1-2
TGTGCCAGCCAGGTTAACTATGGCTACACCTTC
CASQVNYGYTF
>.|TRBV7-9|.|TRBJ1-4
TGTGCCAGCAGCTTCACCGGGACTGGTGCAACTAATGAAAAACTGTTTTTT
CASSFTGTGATNEKLFF
>.|TRBV6-1|TRBD1|TRBJ1-1
TGTGCCAGCAGTGGACAACAGGGGGCAAACACTGAAGCTTTCTTT
CASSGQQGANTEAFF